This is a list of T cell receptor beta chains from one sample in a study of T-cell memory formation after mild COVID-19. Using its own MiXCR run on the 5' RACE reads, TCRdb lists one record per CDR3 protein. The table has 150,000 or so distinct CDR3 sequences, around 15% seen once; the top ten hold roughly an eighth. The sequenced sample consisted of PBMCs or a T cell subset sorted from them (not recorded which). All receptors derive from an adult woman who had mild COVID-19 (a few samples of this study predate the infection). Cell type and time point are not known. Each CDR3 is given with its conserved first and last residue. The D gene is left open where the match is weak. Not all rows give a size; the values are once, few, many and, for expanded clones, a class.

d_call	v_call	clone_size	j_call	cdr3_aa	cdr3_nt
.	TRBV19	few	TRBJ2-1	CASSMARTGYNEQFF	TGTGCCAGTAGTATGGCAAGGACTGGGTACAATGAGCAGTTCTTC
.	TRBV6-5	few	TRBJ1-1	CASSYGQTHTEAFF	TGTGCCAGCAGTTACGGCCAGACCCACACTGAAGCTTTCTTT
.	TRBV7-9	few	TRBJ2-1	CASRGFLYNEQFF	TGTGCCAGCAGAGGGTTTCTTTACAATGAGCAGTTCTTC
TRBD1	TRBV4-1	few	TRBJ2-6	CASSHSGTGKSSGANVLTF	TGCGCCAGCAGCCATTCCGGGACAGGGAAGAGCTCTGGGGCCAACGTCCTGACTTTC
TRBD2	TRBV4-1	few	TRBJ2-7	CASSHPGRTSGYEQYF	TGCGCCAGCAGCCATCCCGGGAGGACTAGCGGCTACGAGCAGTACTTC
.	TRBV21-1	many	TRBJ2-7	CASSTPGRLYEQYF	TGTGCCAGCAGCACCCCAGGGAGACTCTACGAGCAGTACTTC
TRBD2	TRBV7-2	.	TRBJ2-1	CASSLTSGSLNEQFF	TGTGCCAGCAGCTTGACTAGCGGGAGTTTGAATGAGCAGTTCTTC
TRBD1	TRBV29-1	few	TRBJ2-7	CSARTGSSYEQYF	TGCAGCGCTCGGACAGGGAGCTCCTACGAGCAGTACTTC
TRBD1	TRBV13	.	TRBJ2-3	CASSEDRESDTQYF	TGTGCCAGCAGCGAGGACAGGGAGTCGGATACGCAGTATTTT
TRBD2	TRBV7-9	.	TRBJ2-7	CASSSRLAGGDYEQYF	TGTGCCAGCAGCTCCCGACTAGCGGGGGGGGATTACGAGCAGTACTTC
TRBD1	TRBV13	few	TRBJ2-7	CASSLGTGTGIYEQYF	TGTGCCAGCAGCTTAGGCACCGGGACAGGGATATACGAGCAGTACTTC
TRBD2	TRBV9	few	TRBJ2-1	CASSPVGLAGWEQFF	TGTGCCAGCAGCCCCGTTGGACTAGCGGGATGGGAGCAGTTCTTC
TRBD2	TRBV7-6	.	TRBJ2-3	CASSLDPPGTSGHTDTQYF	TGTGCCAGCAGCTTAGATCCCCCCGGGACTAGCGGTCACACAGATACGCAGTATTTT
TRBD2	TRBV30	.	TRBJ2-7	CAWSGTSGGAYEQYF	TGTGCCTGGAGCGGGACTAGCGGGGGGGCCTACGAGCAGTACTTC